This TCR beta chain emerged from a study of PD-L1 blockade in urothelial cancer. Some clones are missing from TCRdb's copy, which holds only in-frame ones; the method was immunoSEQ multiplex PCR. The data contain tens of thousands of clones, 85% to 90% of them singletons. There are 17 residues in the CDR3. Germline V lookup: CDR1 LNHDA, CDR2 SQIVND (reference sequence). The ends lost 3 bases at V and 4 bases at J; junction bases unmatched: 11. This chain links TRBV19 with TRBJ2-2; 7 nucleotides agree with TRBD1. The sequences come from PBMCs, collected around atezolizumab (anti-PD-L1) treatment. The clonotype comes from a man aged 45-65 years with urothelial cancer. CDR3 bases: TGTGCCAGTAGTATTTATTATACAGGGGTGTTCACCGGGGAGCTGTTTTTT. Protein: CASSIYYTGVFTGELFF.